What follows describes a single T cell receptor (beta chain). Using immunoSEQ multiplex PCR, the repertoire was profiled, and TCRdb retains in-frame clones only, with some absent. The table shows a few hundred thousand clones, with 87% occurring only once. Germline-derived CDR1 and CDR2 are MGHRA and YSYEKL. Trimming took 1 base from V and 8 from J, leaving 14 bases between them. There are 14 residues in the CDR3. The data stem from a study of blood T cell repertoires in COVID-19. V is TRBV4-1 and J is TRBJ1-2, with a weak D call TRBD1 (6 bases). The sequencing input was peripheral blood. The sequence came from a man aged 50 or older with active or convalescent COVID-19. In nucleotides, the CDR3 is TGCGCCAGCAGCCAAGTGGGACACCAAGGGGGCTACACCTTC. Its protein product is CASSQVGHQGGYTF.